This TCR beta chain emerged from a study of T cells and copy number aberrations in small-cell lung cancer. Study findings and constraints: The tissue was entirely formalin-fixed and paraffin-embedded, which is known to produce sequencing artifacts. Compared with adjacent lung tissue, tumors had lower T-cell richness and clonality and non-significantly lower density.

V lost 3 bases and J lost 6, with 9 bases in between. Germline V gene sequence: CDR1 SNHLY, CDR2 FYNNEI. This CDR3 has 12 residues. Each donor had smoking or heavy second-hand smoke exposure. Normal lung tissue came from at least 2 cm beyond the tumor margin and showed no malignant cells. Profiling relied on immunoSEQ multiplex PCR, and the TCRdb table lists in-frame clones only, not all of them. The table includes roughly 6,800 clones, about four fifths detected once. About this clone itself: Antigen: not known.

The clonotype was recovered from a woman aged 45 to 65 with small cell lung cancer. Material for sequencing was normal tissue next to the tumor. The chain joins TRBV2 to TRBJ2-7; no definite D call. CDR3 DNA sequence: TGTGCCAGCAGTGAGGACCCCCTCGAGCAGTACTTC. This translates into CASSEDPLEQYF.